Presented here are 16 T cell receptor beta chains from one specimen sequenced in a study of blood T cell repertoires in COVID-19. Data came from immunoSEQ multiplex PCR; TCRdb stores just in-frame clones and leaves some out. This sample yields around 270,000 clones, of which more than 90% are seen a single time; about 2.5% belongs to the top ten. Source material: peripheral blood. Every receptor here comes from a person aged 18 to 35 with COVID-19, enrolled during active disease.

The rearrangement joins TRBV10-1 to TRBJ2-2, with D hard to call. The CDR3 runs to 14 residues. Between the trimmed V and J ends, which lost 4 bases and 0 bases, there was a span of 6 bases. Germline V CDR1 and CDR2: WNHNN, SYGVQD (reference sequence). The CDR3 DNA reads TGCGCCAGCAGTGCACAGACGAACACCGGGGAGCTGTTTTTT. Translating gives CASSAQTNTGELFF.

J is TRBJ2-1 and V is TRBV4-1; 9 bases fit TRBD1. From germline, CDR1 is MGHRA and CDR2 YSYEKL. Unmatched junction bases numbered 4, after V lost 1 base and J lost 9 bases. The CDR3 length is 14 residues. Here the CDR3 reads CASSQGTGAIEQFF. Here the CDR3 DNA reads TGCGCCAGCAGCCAAGGGACAGGGGCTATTGAGCAGTTCTTC.

The rearrangement uses TRBV7-6 and TRBJ2-7; D perhaps matches TRBD2 (7 bases). The germline V gene encodes CDR1 SGHVS and CDR2 FNYEAQ. The CDR3 is 13 amino acids. V lost 5 bases and J lost 3, with 11 bases in between. The CDR3 region is CASSLGGLYEQYF. The CDR3 DNA sequence: TGTGCCAGCAGCCTGGGGGGGCTCTACGAGCAGTACTTC.

The V gene is TRBV6-1, the J gene TRBJ2-7, with TRBD1 matching 8 bases. Trimming cost V 3 bases and J 8 bases; bases outside gene matches: 6. The CDR3 length is 13 residues. The germline CDR1 and CDR2 sequences are MNHNS and SASEGT. CDR3 DNA: TGTGCCAGCAGTGATGAGGACAGGGCGAAGCAGTACTTC. Translated: CASSDEDRAKQYF.

The V call is TRBV27, the J call TRBJ1-1; possibly TRBD1 for D (5 bases). Trimming shortened V by 5 bases and J by 4 bases, and 14 bases separated the two germline ends. The CDR3 loop spans 14 amino acids. The V gene's germline CDR1 is MNHEY and CDR2 SMNVEV (reference sequence). CDR3 sequence reads: CASSPQDSTTEAFF. CDR3 in DNA: TGTGCCAGCAGTCCTCAAGACAGCACCACTGAAGCTTTCTTT.

This chain uses TRBV27 with TRBJ2-7; D is uncertain. CDR1 MNHEY and CDR2 SMNVEV come from the germline V gene (reference sequence). Trimming shortened V by 4 bases and J by 3 bases, and 16 bases separated the two germline ends. CDR3 length: 15 residues. The CDR3 coding sequence is TGTGCCAGCAGTTCCGTCGGTCCTACTTTCTACGAGCAGTACTTC. As protein: CASSSVGPTFYEQYF.

J is TRBJ2-7 and V is TRBV25-1; 9 bases agree with TRBD2. Germline trimming cut 4 bases from V and 4 bases from J; bases unmatched to any gene: 8. This CDR3 is built from 15 residues. Germline V gives CDR1 MGHDK, CDR2 SYGVNS. CDR3 in DNA: TGTGCCAGCAGTGGCCGTGGGACTAGCCCTTACGAGCAGTACTTC. This codes for CASSGRGTSPYEQYF.

The chain carries TRBV11-2 and TRBJ1-1; the match to TRBD1 covers 7 bases. Germline V lookup: CDR1 SGHAT, CDR2 FQNNGV. The CDR3 has 15 amino acids. V dropped 5 bases and J dropped 1; count of bases not matched to a gene: 7. In DNA form, the CDR3 reads TGTGCCAGCAGCACCCCGACAGGGAGGAACACTGAAGCTTTCTTT. This gives the protein CASSTPTGRNTEAFF.

The chain couples TRBV2 to TRBJ1-5, with a tentative D call TRBD1 (6 bases). The V end lost 5 bases, the J end lost 5 bases, and 10 bases lay between the germline ends. CDR3 length: 13 amino acids. The germline V gene has CDR1 SNHLY and CDR2 FYNNEI. Written as DNA, the CDR3 is TGTGCCAGCAGTCCACAGGGCTATCAGCCCCAGCATTTT. It encodes CASSPQGYQPQHF.

The J gene is TRBJ2-7, the V gene TRBV10-2, with TRBD2 identical over 12 bases. The CDR3 loop spans 18 amino acids. V shed 0 bases and J 0 bases; nucleotides not matched to a gene: 6. Germline CDR1 is WSHSY and CDR2 is SAAADI. The CDR3 nucleotides read TGCGCCAGCAGTGAGTCCCCCGGACTAGCGGGGTTCTCCTACGAGCAGTACTTC. Translation: CASSESPGLAGFSYEQYF.

V and J are TRBV6-5 and TRBJ1-6; D not resolved. Trimming cost V 6 bases and J 10 bases, with 16 bases left between them. This CDR3 contains 14 residues. The germline V gene encodes CDR1 MNHEY and CDR2 SVGAGI. CDR3 region: CASSPPVGGSPLHF. The CDR3 DNA sequence: TGTGCCAGCAGCCCACCAGTAGGCGGGTCACCCCTCCACTTT.

The V call is TRBV27, the J call TRBJ2-7; D might be TRBD1 (5 bases). The CDR3 consists of 18 residues. CDR1 and CDR2 (germline): MNHEY, SMNVEV (reference sequence). V lost 3 bases to trimming and J lost 6 bases, with 27 bases between them. CDR3 residues: CASSFGLDPVGVRFEQYF. Here the CDR3 DNA reads TGTGCCAGCAGTTTCGGGCTCGACCCGGTAGGGGTCCGTTTCGAGCAGTACTTC.

The CDR3 protein is CASSGQLQETQYF. Written as DNA, the CDR3 is TGTGCCAGCAGTGGGCAGTTGCAAGAGACCCAGTACTTC. The chain recombines TRBV2 with TRBJ2-5; D uncertain. The CDR3 has 13 residues. V was trimmed by 4 bases and J by 2 bases, leaving 8 bases between them. CDR1 is SNHLY and CDR2 is FYNNEI in the germline V gene. The whole variable domain, remainder taken from reference TRBV2 and TRBJ2-5, is EPEVTQTPSHQVTQMGQEVILRCVPISNHLYFYWYRQILGQKVEFLVSFYNNEISEKSEIFDDQFSVERPDGSNFTLKIRSTKLEDSAMYFCASSGQLQETQYFGPGTRLLVL.

The rearrangement links TRBV19 to TRBJ2-3, with TRBD2 matching 9 bases. The J segment lost 4 bases and the V segment lost 6 bases, leaving 17 bases of the junction unmatched. The CDR3 runs to 18 residues. Looked up from germline, CDR1 is LNHDA and CDR2 is SQIVND (reference sequence). CDR3 loop: CASSLGLAGGPIADTQYF. CDR3 sequence (DNA): TGTGCCAGTAGCCTCGGGCTGGCGGGAGGGCCCATCGCAGATACGCAGTATTTT. Variable domain in full (rest from reference TRBV19 and TRBJ2-3): DGGITQSPKYLFRKEGQNVTLSCEQNLNHDAMYWYRQDPGQGLRLIYYSQIVNDFQKGDIAEGYSVSREKKESFPLTVTSAQKNPTAFYLCASSLGLAGGPIADTQYFGPGTRLTVL.

The rearrangement joins TRBV2 to TRBJ2-7; 12 bases fit TRBD2. This CDR3 comprises 14 residues. J gave up 4 bases and V 4 bases, and 2 bases lay outside the gene matches. CDR1 is SNHLY, CDR2 FYNNEI, per germline. The CDR3 DNA follows: TGTGCCAGCAGTGGACTAGCGGGAGAATACGAGCAGTACTTC. It specifies CASSGLAGEYEQYF.

This chain uses TRBV7-9 with TRBJ2-1, with TRBD2 identical over 8 bases. The trim removed 5 bases at V and 0 bases at J, leaving 6 bases unmatched. This CDR3 is built from 16 residues. Germline-derived CDR1 and CDR2 are SEHNR and FQNEAQ (reference sequence). The CDR3 DNA reads as TGTGCCAGCAGCGTATTAGCGGGAAGCTCCTACAATGAGCAGTTCTTC. Translated: CASSVLAGSSYNEQFF.